The clone carrying this T cell receptor beta chain was seen repeatedly, ten times or more. What it binds is unknown. Per the germline V gene, CDR1 is SGHVS and CDR2 is FNYEAQ. The trim removed 2 bases at V and 4 bases at J, leaving 3 bases unmatched. The CDR3 loop spans 15 amino acids. The data stem from a study of T cell repertoires in cytomegalovirus infection. One entry per CDR3 protein results from TCRdb running MiXCR on the reads. The repertoire includes nearly 700,000 distinct CDR3 sequences, roughly a third of them detected once, and about 18% sits in the top ten. The chain carries TRBV7-6 and TRBJ2-1; TRBD2 matches 9 bases. The specimen comprised cultured PBMCs, sampled from culture after CMV antigen stimulation. The receptor was derived from a human donor in good health (CMV status not recorded). Some clones in this sample may be carry-over from other donors' samples. The CDR3 loop is CASSLFAGGYNEQFF. The CDR3 DNA reads as TGTGCCAGCAGCTTATTCGCGGGAGGGTACAATGAGCAGTTCTTC.